Listed here are 17 T cell receptor beta chains from one sample, sequenced in a study of cytomegalovirus exposure and HLA in healthy donors. Use of 60 Vbeta and 13 Jbeta primers characterized the PCR. Clones were sequenced by immunoSEQ multiplex PCR, and TCRdb holds only the in-frame ones, with some missing. The sample data list about 130,000 clones. Sample: PBMCs. The origin of the receptors is a man aged 18 to 30 in good health and CMV-seronegative.

The rearrangement uses TRBV19 and TRBJ1-6; D is unclear. Deletions cut 3 bases from V and 1 base from J, with 10 bases between. CDR3 length equals 16 residues. Germline-derived CDR1 and CDR2 are LNHDA and SQIVND (reference sequence). CDR3 nucleotides: TGTGCCAGTAGTATCGGGAAGGGTTCCTATAATTCACCCCTCCACTTT. Amino acids: CASSIGKGSYNSPLHF.

This chain uses TRBV10-3 with TRBJ2-1; no definite D call. Germline values: CDR1 ENHRY, CDR2 SYGVKD. CDR3 length: 15 residues. The V and J ends lost 10 bases and 5 bases respectively, with 21 bases between them. The CDR3 loop is CATRAVGLEDNEQFF. DNA of the CDR3: TGTGCCACCCGAGCCGTGGGCCTGGAAGACAATGAGCAGTTCTTC.

CDR3: CASSLIRGLGNEQFF. The CDR3 region has the DNA TGCGCCAGCAGCCTCATCAGGGGGCTGGGCAATGAGCAGTTCTTC. This chain connects TRBV5-1 to TRBJ2-1; 8 bases align to TRBD1. The length of the CDR3 is 15 residues. The J segment lost 6 bases and the V segment lost 4 bases, leaving 9 bases of the junction unmatched. Looked up from germline, CDR1 is SGHRS and CDR2 is YFSETQ.

The V and J genes are TRBV18 and TRBJ1-1; D unresolved. CDR1 is KGHSH, CDR2 LQKENI, per germline. V lost 2 bases and J 3 bases, leaving 10 bases between the germline ends. The CDR3 runs to 14 residues. This CDR3 reads CASSPLAVDTEAFF. CDR3 bases: TGTGCCAGCTCACCATTAGCGGTGGACACTGAAGCTTTCTTT.

The chain employs TRBV29-1 and TRBJ2-3, with 9 bases aligning to TRBD1. The trim removed 8 bases at V and 5 bases at J, leaving 11 bases unmatched. The CDR3 loop spans 14 amino acids. Germline CDR1 and CDR2: SQVTM and ANQGSEA. This CDR3 reads CSLMTGGLLDTQYF. CDR3 DNA sequence: TGCAGCCTAATGACAGGGGGTCTTCTAGATACGCAGTATTTT.

The V call is TRBV4-1, the J call TRBJ1-4; no firm D call. This CDR3 is built from 13 residues. Between the trimmed V and J ends, which lost 3 bases and 5 bases, there was a span of 7 bases. Germline V CDR1 and CDR2: MGHRA, YSYEKL. The CDR3 region has the DNA TGCGCCAGCAGCCAGGTACAGAATGAAAAACTGTTTTTT. It yields the protein CASSQVQNEKLFF.

The gene calls are TRBV4-1 and TRBJ2-1; D may be TRBD1 (6 bases). V was pared by 6 bases and J by 4 bases, with 16 bases between. The CDR3 is made up of 15 amino acids. Germline values: CDR1 MGHRA, CDR2 YSYEKL. The CDR3 DNA reads TGCGCCAGCAGTGCCGTGTTAGGGACATACAATGAGCAGTTCTTC. Translated: CASSAVLGTYNEQFF.

The J gene is TRBJ1-2, the V gene TRBV27; no clear D. Germline values: CDR1 MNHEY, CDR2 SMNVEV (reference sequence). This CDR3 contains 15 residues. Trimming removed 5 bases at V and 7 bases at J, with 20 bases between. CDR3 coding DNA: TGTGCCAGCAGTATAGTTCCGGGTCCGATGGGTGGCTACACCTTC. This gives the protein CASSIVPGPMGGYTF.

V usage is TRBV4-1 and J usage is TRBJ2-2; 8 bases map to TRBD1. Germline lookup yields CDR1 MGHRA and CDR2 YSYEKL. The CDR3 totals 16 residues. V lost 3 bases, J lost 6 bases, and 9 bases stayed unmatched. CDR3 amino acids: CASSQAGTGGPGELFF. CDR3 coding DNA: TGCGCCAGCAGCCAGGCGGGCACAGGGGGACCCGGGGAGCTGTTTTTT.

The rearrangement joins TRBV7-9 to TRBJ2-7, with TRBD2 matching 8 bases. Germline lookup yields CDR1 SEHNR and CDR2 FQNEAQ (reference sequence). The CDR3 runs 13 residues. With 5 bases clipped from V and 4 bases from J, the junction kept 4 bases outside the gene matches. The CDR3 here is CASSLTSAYEQYF. In DNA, the CDR3 is TGTGCCAGCAGCCTGACTAGCGCATACGAGCAGTACTTC.

The V call is TRBV10-3, the J call TRBJ2-5; weak D call: TRBD2 (5 bases). CDR3 length: 13 amino acids. V was trimmed by 5 bases and J by 5 bases, leaving 12 bases between them. CDR1 is ENHRY and CDR2 is SYGVKD in the germline V gene. In DNA form, the CDR3 reads TGTGCCATCAGTACGATCGAGCGGGAGACCCAGTACTTC. Translated, it gives CAISTIERETQYF.

The J gene is TRBJ2-6, the V gene TRBV19, with D hard to call. Trimming shortened V by 7 bases and J by 0 bases, and 7 bases separated the two germline ends. Germline CDR1 is LNHDA and CDR2 is SQIVND (reference sequence). The CDR3 has 14 residues. CDR3 amino acids: CASMSFSGANVLTF. Here the CDR3 DNA reads TGTGCCAGTATGTCCTTCTCTGGGGCCAACGTCCTGACTTTC.

This chain uses TRBV11-2 with TRBJ1-2, with unresolved D. The V gene's germline CDR1 is SGHAT and CDR2 FQNNGV. The CDR3 is 13 amino acids. V lost 0 bases and J 6 bases, leaving 8 bases between the germline ends. The CDR3: CASSLDRVDGYTF. CDR3 nucleotide sequence: TGTGCCAGCAGCTTAGATCGGGTAGATGGCTACACCTTC.

V gene TRBV27 combines with J gene TRBJ1-5; 7 bases align to TRBD1. With V trimmed by 0 bases and J by 3 bases, 8 bases remained unmatched. CDR1 is MNHEY, CDR2 SMNVEV, per germline (reference sequence). The CDR3 is made up of 17 amino acids. The CDR3 DNA is TGTGCCAGCAGTTTATCGCAGGGCAGGGGGTTCAATCAGCCCCAGCATTTT. Its translation is CASSLSQGRGFNQPQHF.

The chain joins TRBV5-1 to TRBJ2-3, with TRBD2 identical over 16 bases. CDR3 length: 17 amino acids. Germline V gene data show CDR1 as SGHRS and CDR2 as YFSETQ. J gave up 4 bases and V 0 bases, and 2 bases lay outside the gene matches. CDR3 nucleotide sequence: TGCGCCAGCAGCTTGGCCGGGACTAGCGGGGGGGCAGATACGCAGTATTTT. Translation gives CASSLAGTSGGADTQYF.

CDR3 amino acids: CASSEAGGPYGYTF. Written as DNA, the CDR3 is TGTGCCAGCAGTGAAGCAGGGGGACCCTATGGCTACACCTTC. The chain combines TRBV6-1 with TRBJ1-2; TRBD1 might be the D (6 bases). Germline-derived CDR1 and CDR2 are MNHNS and SASEGT. V lost 0 bases, J lost 4 bases, and 9 bases lay in between. The CDR3 covers 14 residues.

This sequence joins TRBV10-3 and TRBJ2-7, with TRBD1 identical over 9 bases. The CDR3 covers 13 residues. With 8 bases clipped from V and 5 bases from J, the junction kept 7 bases outside the gene matches. Per the germline V gene, CDR1 is ENHRY and CDR2 is SYGVKD. The CDR3 DNA reads TGTGCCATCGCCAGGACAGGGGACCACGAGCAGTACTTC. It yields the protein CAIARTGDHEQYF.